This T cell receptor beta chain was documented in a study of breast tumors, draining lymph nodes, adjacent tissues. V was pared by 7 bases and J by 5 bases, with 18 bases between. Germline CDR1 and CDR2: MNHEY and SVGEGT. The CDR3 sequence is 15 residues long. This clonotype has a handful of counts. TCRdb re-called the multiplex PCR reads through MiXCR, storing one row per CDR3 protein. The table records roughly 70,000 distinct CDR3 sequences, 40% to 45% of them present only once. Sequencing input: breast tumor tissue. This TCR was recovered from a female donor with breast cancer. Some clones in this sample may be carry-over from other donors' samples. This rearrangement joins TRBV6-2 or TRBV6-3 to TRBJ2-1; D gene unclear. The CDR3, as DNA: TGTGCCAGCATAAGGGCGGCGGCTGTAAACAATGAGCAGTTCTTC. Residues: CASIRAAAVNNEQFF.